These 7 T cell receptor beta chains share one sample of origin, sequenced in a study of OX40 agonist ivuxolimab in advanced cancers. Assay: immunoSEQ multiplex PCR; the TCRdb copy retains only in-frame clones and omits some. The sample holds about 73,000 clones, 80% to 90% seen once. The source was CD4+ or CD8+ T cells sorted from blood, collected in a trial of the OX40 agonist ivuxolimab. The origin of the receptors is an adult with an advanced solid tumor such as melanoma, head and neck, liver or kidney cancer.

The rearrangement links TRBV11-3 to TRBJ2-5, with D possibly matching TRBD2 (5 bases). Trimming pared 1 base from V and 0 bases from J, leaving 6 bases between. CDR3 size: 14 residues. Germline CDR1 is SGHNT and CDR2 is YENEEA. CDR3 sequence: CASSLGGDQETQYF. In DNA, the CDR3 is TGTGCCAGCAGCTTAGGGGGAGACCAAGAGACCCAGTACTTC.

The chain recombines TRBV7-3 with TRBJ2-1; D remains unclear. From germline, CDR1 is SGHTA and CDR2 FQGTGA. The germline V and J ends were trimmed by 5 bases and 9 bases, with 17 bases remaining between them. This CDR3 comprises 14 residues. The CDR3 DNA sequence: TGTGCCAGCAGCGGCCGGGCCAACCCCGGTGAGCAGTTCTTC. Translating it yields CASSGRANPGEQFF.

The DNA of the CDR3 is TGTGCCAGCAATTGGGGACAGGGAAGCAATCAGCCCCAGCATTTT. The encoded protein is CASNWGQGSNQPQHF. V usage is TRBV19 and J usage is TRBJ1-5; 9 nucleotides align to TRBD1. Looked up from germline, CDR1 is LNHDA and CDR2 is SQIVND (reference sequence). Trimming removed 9 bases from V and 1 base from J; junction bases left unmatched: 7. This CDR3 is built from 15 residues.

The chain couples TRBV19 to TRBJ2-5; 12 bases match TRBD2. In germline, CDR1 is LNHDA, CDR2 SQIVND (reference sequence). J was trimmed by 4 bases and V by 6 bases; bases with no gene match: 3. This CDR3 is built from 14 residues. In DNA form, the CDR3 reads TGTGCCAGTAGCGGGACTAGCGGGCTAGAGACCCAGTACTTC. As protein: CASSGTSGLETQYF.

The chain combines TRBV7-8 with TRBJ2-7, with no clear D. Germline CDR1 reads SGHVS; CDR2 reads FQNEAQ. The CDR3 covers 13 residues. V lost 5 bases and J 3 bases, leaving 11 bases between the germline ends. The CDR3: CASSPPNYYEQYF. The CDR3 nucleotides are TGTGCCAGCAGCCCTCCGAACTACTACGAGCAGTACTTC. The whole variable domain, filled in from reference TRBV7-8 and TRBJ2-7, reads GAGVSQSPRYKVAKRGQDVALRCDPISGHVSLFWYQQALGQGPEFLTYFQNEAQLDKSGLPSDRFFAERPEGSVSTLKIQRTQQEDSAVYLCASSPPNYYEQYFGPGTRLTVT.

The chain carries TRBV14 and TRBJ2-1; 10 bases map to TRBD2. Germline V gene data show CDR1 as SGHDN and CDR2 as FVKESK. Unmatched junction bases numbered 6, after V lost 2 bases and J lost 5 bases. CDR3 size: 16 residues. The CDR3, as DNA: TGTGCCAGCAGCCAACGGGGGACTAGCGTTAACAATGAGCAGTTCTTC. Translating it yields CASSQRGTSVNNEQFF. The entire variable domain, with the rest obtained from reference TRBV14 and TRBJ2-1, is as follows: EAGVTQFPSHSVIEKGQTVTLRCDPISGHDNLYWYRRVMGKEIKFLLHFVKESKQDESGMPNNRFLAERTGGTYSTLKVQPAELEDSGVYFCASSQRGTSVNNEQFFGPGTRLTVL.

This clone was counted a single time. The chain joins TRBV7-9 to TRBJ2-3; the D gene is possibly TRBD1 (6 bases). CDR1 SEHNR and CDR2 FQNEAQ come from the germline V gene (reference sequence). This CDR3 spans 14 amino acids. The V end lost 5 bases, the J end lost 2 bases, and 11 bases lay between the germline ends. The CDR3 here is CASSPGVNTDTQYF. CDR3 DNA: TGTGCCAGCAGCCCAGGGGTTAACACAGATACGCAGTATTTT.